This T cell receptor beta chain was profiled in a study of identical twins. MiXCR, run by TCRdb on the 5' RACE reads, gives a single entry per CDR3 protein. The sample carries about 920,000 distinct CDR3 sequences, 12% recorded once. Worth noting for this clonotype: What it binds is unknown.

Trimming removed 3 bases from V and 5 bases from J; junction bases left unmatched: 6. The CDR3 runs to 14 residues. Germline CDR1 and CDR2: SNHLY and FYNNEI. Regarding the study as a whole: The same donors were not followed; conclusions instead depended on cross-sectional statistical analysis. Within cord blood, abundant beta clonotypes carried fewer insertions, but memory repertoires showed no such trend. In zero-insertion analyses, partial confounding could arise from invariant MAIT and iNKT cells.

The same specimen was also included in a second study, on yellow fever vaccine responses in identical twins. That study adds: Reportedly, the T cell response mounted by twins to vaccine seemed partly convergent, partly personalized.

The sequenced sample was PBMCs. This sequence joins TRBV2 and TRBJ2-7; 8 positions match TRBD1. This clonotype was obtained from a woman aged 18-35 years in good health. The CDR3 DNA sequence: TGTGCCAGCAGTGACAAGGACAGGGTACACGAGCAGTACGTC. It encodes CASSDKDRVHEQYV.